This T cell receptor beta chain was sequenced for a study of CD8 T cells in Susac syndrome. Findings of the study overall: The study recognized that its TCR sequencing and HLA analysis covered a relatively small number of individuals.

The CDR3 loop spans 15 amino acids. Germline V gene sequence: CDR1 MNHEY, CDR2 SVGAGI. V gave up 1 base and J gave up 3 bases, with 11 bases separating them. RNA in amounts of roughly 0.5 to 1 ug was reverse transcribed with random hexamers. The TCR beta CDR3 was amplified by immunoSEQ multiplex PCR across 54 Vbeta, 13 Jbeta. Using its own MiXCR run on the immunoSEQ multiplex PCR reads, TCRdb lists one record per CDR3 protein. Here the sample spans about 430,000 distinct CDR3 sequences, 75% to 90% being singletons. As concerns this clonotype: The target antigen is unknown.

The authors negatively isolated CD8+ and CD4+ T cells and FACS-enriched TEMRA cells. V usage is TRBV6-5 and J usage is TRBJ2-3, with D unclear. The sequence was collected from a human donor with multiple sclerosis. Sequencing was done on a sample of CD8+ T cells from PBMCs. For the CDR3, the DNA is TGTGCCAGCAGTTACTTCAGTCTGAAGACAGATACGCAGTATTTT. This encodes CASSYFSLKTDTQYF.